This T cell receptor (beta chain) was identified during a study of T cell repertoires in cytomegalovirus infection. One entry per CDR3 protein, called by TCRdb with MiXCR from the reads. The sample yields under 200,000 distinct CDR3 sequences, 15% to 20% seen once. Trimming stripped 6 bases from V and 6 bases from J, with 15 bases between. CDR1 and CDR2 from the germline V gene are SNHLY and FYNNEI. The CDR3 loop spans 13 amino acids. This rearrangement joins TRBV2 to TRBJ2-7; D is possibly TRBD1 (6 bases). The origin of this receptor is a human donor in good health (CMV status not recorded). Some clones in this sample may be carry-over from other donors' samples. Sequencing was carried out using CD8+ T cells from PBMCs. CDR3 residues: CASRRFTGPEQYF. CDR3 nucleotides: TGTGCCAGCAGAAGATTTACAGGGCCCGAGCAGTACTTC.